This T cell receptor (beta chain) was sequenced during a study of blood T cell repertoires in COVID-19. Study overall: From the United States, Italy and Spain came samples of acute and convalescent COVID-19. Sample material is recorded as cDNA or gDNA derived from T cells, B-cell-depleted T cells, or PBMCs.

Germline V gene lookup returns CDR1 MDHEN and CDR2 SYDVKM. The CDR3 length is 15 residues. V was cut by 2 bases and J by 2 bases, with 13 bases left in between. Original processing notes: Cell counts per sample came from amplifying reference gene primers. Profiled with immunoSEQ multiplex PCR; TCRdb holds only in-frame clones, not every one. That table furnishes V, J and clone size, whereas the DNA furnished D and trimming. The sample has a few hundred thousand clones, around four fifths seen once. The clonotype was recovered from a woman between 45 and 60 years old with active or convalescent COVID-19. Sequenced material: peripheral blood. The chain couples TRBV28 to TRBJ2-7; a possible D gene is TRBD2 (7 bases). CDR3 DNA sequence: TGTGCCAGCAGTTTACCGGGGAGGGGGGCCTACGAGCAGTACTTC. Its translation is CASSLPGRGAYEQYF.